These 24 T cell receptor beta chains were sequenced from one sample in a study of T cell changes during pregnancy in multiple sclerosis. Produced via immunoSEQ multiplex PCR; TCRdb's table is partial and in-frame only. The sample includes some 14,000 clones, approximately 80% seen only once; the top ten take about a sixth. Sequencing used CD8+ T cells from peripheral blood mononuclear cells, obtained after pregnancy. Every receptor here comes from a female donor in good health, enrolled as a control in a pregnancy study.

This clone was detected many times. This rearrangement joins TRBV30 to TRBJ1-2, with TRBD1 as a possible D gene (5 bases). The CDR3 extends over 15 amino acids. Germline CDR1 is GTSNPN and CDR2 is SVGIG (reference sequence). V was cut by 0 bases and J by 6 bases, with 17 bases left in between. CDR3 protein: CAWSVQDAFSHGYTF. In nucleotides, the CDR3 is TGTGCCTGGAGTGTACAGGACGCCTTCTCGCATGGCTACACCTTC.

This chain uses TRBV4-2 with TRBJ2-7; D may be TRBD1 (6 bases). CDR1 is LGHNA, CDR2 YNFKEQ, per germline. The CDR3 runs 16 residues. V lost 0 bases and J 0 bases, leaving 12 bases between the germline ends. CDR3 sequence reads: CASSQEEGQLSYEQYF. CDR3 DNA: TGTGCCAGCAGCCAAGAAGAGGGACAACTCTCCTACGAGCAGTACTTC.

By share, this clone counts as medium-sized (0.01 to 0.1%). The chain uses TRBV27 and TRBJ2-7, with D possibly being TRBD1 (7 bases). With 8 bases removed from V and 4 bases from J, the gap between germline ends came to 21 bases. Germline CDR1 MNHEY, CDR2 SMNVEV (reference sequence). The CDR3 has 15 amino acids. The CDR3 region has the DNA TGTGCCAGCCACAAGGTCAGGGGGGATAGGTACGAGCAGTACTTC. Translation: CASHKVRGDRYEQYF.

The chain has TRBV19 and TRBJ2-1, with D possibly matching TRBD2 (5 bases). The CDR3 consists of 15 residues. V lost 5 bases and J 1 base, leaving 12 bases between the germline ends. Germline CDR1 is LNHDA and CDR2 is SQIVND (reference sequence). The CDR3 DNA reads as TGTGCCAGTAGTGACCCCGGGAAGTCCTACAATGAGCAGTTCTTC. This translates into CASSDPGKSYNEQFF.

The V gene is TRBV6-4, the J gene TRBJ1-2, with 8 positions matching TRBD1. V gave up 3 bases and J gave up 6 bases; unmatched junction bases: 6. Germline CDR1 and CDR2: MRHNA and SNTAGT. The CDR3 contains 14 residues. CDR3 DNA sequence: TGTGCCAGCAGTGATGGACAGGGAGGGAATGGCTACACCTTC. Its translation is CASSDGQGGNGYTF.

This clone was counted a few times. The chain links TRBV6-1 to TRBJ2-7; TRBD1 matches at 12 bases. J lost 6 bases, V lost 0 bases, and 6 bases had no gene match. CDR3 length: 16 residues. Looked up from germline, CDR1 is MNHNS and CDR2 is SASEGT. Here the CDR3 DNA reads TGTGCCAGCAGTGAAGCGTCCGGGACAGGGGGCGCCGAGCAGTACTTC. Translation gives CASSEASGTGGAEQYF.

J is TRBJ2-1 and V is TRBV7-5; whether TRBD2, the table's D call, matches the DNA was not checked. TRBV7-5 counts as a pseudogene. CDR3 length: 18 amino acids. DNA for the CDR3: TGTGCCAGAAGCGGCAGGACTAGCGGGAGTTTCCTCGGCGATGAGCAGTTCTTC. It yields the protein CARSGRTSGSFLGDEQFF.

This chain joins TRBV5-4 and TRBJ1-4; perhaps TRBD1 as D (5 bases). Germline loops: CDR1 SGHNT, CDR2 YYREEE (reference sequence). The CDR3 is made up of 14 amino acids. Deletions cut 1 base from V and 4 bases from J, with 8 bases between. CDR3 protein: CASSLQQGNEKLFF. The CDR3 nucleotides read TGTGCCAGCAGCTTGCAGCAGGGTAATGAAAAACTGTTTTTT.

The CDR3 DNA follows: TGTGCCTGGAGTAGTGGCAGGGGAAACACTGAAGCTTTCTTT. Its translation: CAWSSGRGNTEAFF. The chain links TRBV30 to TRBJ1-1; D perhaps matches TRBD1 (6 bases). Germline V gene sequence: CDR1 GTSNPN, CDR2 SVGIG (reference sequence). V dropped 2 bases and J dropped 2 bases, with 12 bases sitting between them. This CDR3 is 14 amino acids long.

V is TRBV14 and J is TRBJ1-1, with a tentative D call TRBD1 (5 bases). This CDR3 is built from 12 residues. Germline V gene lookup returns CDR1 SGHDN and CDR2 FVKESK. V lost 1 base and J 11 bases, leaving 11 bases between the germline ends. As DNA, the CDR3 is TGTGCCAGCAGCCAAGTTCAGGGAATGGCTTTCTTT. Its protein product is CASSQVQGMAFF.

The chain uses TRBV6-5 and TRBJ1-5; D ambiguous. The germline gives CDR1 MNHEY, CDR2 SVGAGI. Between the trimmed V and J ends, which lost 5 bases and 6 bases, there was a span of 14 bases. The CDR3 sequence is 14 residues long. The CDR3, as DNA: TGTGCCAGCAGTAAGGAGGCCCAAAGTCAGCCCCAGCATTTT. Translating it yields CASSKEAQSQPQHF.

The chain links TRBV27 to TRBJ2-3, with D possibly being TRBD1 (5 bases). V was pared by 2 bases and J by 6 bases, with 12 bases between. Germline V CDR1 and CDR2: MNHEY, SMNVEV (reference sequence). This CDR3 has 14 amino acids. The chain's CDR3 is CASSLKGPGDTQYF. Here the CDR3 DNA reads TGTGCCAGCAGTTTAAAGGGGCCCGGCGATACGCAGTATTTT.

V and J are TRBV6-4 and TRBJ2-3, with 9 bases that match TRBD1. Germline V gene sequence: CDR1 MRHNA, CDR2 SNTAGT. V dropped 4 bases and J dropped 3; count of bases not matched to a gene: 5. The CDR3 totals 15 residues. The CDR3 DNA sequence: TGTGCCAGCAGTGGCACGGGACAGGGAACAGATACGCAGTATTTT. This encodes CASSGTGQGTDTQYF.

Here the CDR3 reads CASSHTLQRVGDYGYTF. The CDR3 DNA follows: TGTGCCAGCAGTCATACCCTACAACGGGTCGGGGACTATGGCTACACCTTC. The J gene is TRBJ1-2, the V gene TRBV28; D unresolved. Germline CDR1 and CDR2: MDHEN and SYDVKM. The CDR3 runs to 17 residues. With 5 bases removed from V and 3 bases from J, the gap between germline ends came to 22 bases.

The chain uses TRBV2 and TRBJ1-6; unclear D gene. The CDR3 loop spans 15 amino acids. The V gene lost 2 bases and the J gene lost 7 bases, with 12 bases spanning the gap. Germline V lookup: CDR1 SNHLY, CDR2 FYNNEI. This chain's CDR3 is CASSETQAENSPLHF. CDR3 bases: TGTGCCAGCAGTGAAACGCAGGCTGAGAATTCACCCCTCCACTTT.

The gene calls are TRBV4-3 and TRBJ2-1, with TRBD2 matching over 13 bases. This CDR3 comprises 17 residues. J was trimmed by 4 bases and V by 1 base; bases with no gene match: 4. CDR1 and CDR2 from the germline V gene are LGHNA and YSLEER. In DNA, the CDR3 is TGCGCCAGCAGCCAAGGAACTAGCGGGGGGGGATACAATGAGCAGTTCTTC. Amino acids: CASSQGTSGGGYNEQFF.

The chain recombines TRBV11-2 with TRBJ2-3; 12 bases are shared with TRBD1. Germline V gene sequence: CDR1 SGHAT, CDR2 FQNNGV. This CDR3 contains 13 residues. V was pared by 10 bases and J by 5 bases, with 4 bases of the junction left unmatched. CDR3 DNA: TGTGCCACGGGACAGGGGGCTAGAGATACGCAGTATTTT. This encodes CATGQGARDTQYF.

The chain uses TRBV9 and TRBJ1-1; the match to TRBD1 covers 8 bases. Germline V gives CDR1 SGDLS, CDR2 YYNGEE. Trimming cost V 3 bases and J 1 base; bases outside gene matches: 5. This CDR3 region has 15 residues. The CDR3 is CASSARTGKNTEAFF. The CDR3 DNA reads TGTGCCAGCAGCGCCCGGACAGGGAAGAACACTGAAGCTTTCTTT.

The V gene is TRBV6-4, the J gene TRBJ2-3, with TRBD2 identical over 14 bases. The trim removed 0 bases at V and 6 bases at J, leaving 2 bases unmatched. Per the germline V gene, CDR1 is MRHNA and CDR2 is SNTAGT. The CDR3 extends over 16 amino acids. The CDR3 coding sequence is TGTGCCAGCAGTGACTCGGGGACTAGCGGGAGTGATACGCAGTATTTT. As protein: CASSDSGTSGSDTQYF.

The chain joins TRBV5-5 to TRBJ2-5, with a weak D call TRBD1 (5 bases). V gave up 0 bases and J gave up 2 bases, with 11 bases separating them. Germline lookup yields CDR1 SGHKS and CDR2 YYEKEE (reference sequence). CDR3 size: 15 residues. The CDR3 region has the DNA TGTGCCAGCAGCTTGGACAGGAGAAGTCAAGAGACCCAGTACTTC. The encoded protein is CASSLDRRSQETQYF.

This sequence joins TRBV4-3 and TRBJ1-1, with TRBD1 matching over 7 bases. CDR1 is LGHNA and CDR2 is YSLEER in the germline V gene. CDR3 length: 15 amino acids. With 4 bases clipped from V and 5 bases from J, the junction kept 10 bases outside the gene matches. As DNA, the CDR3 is TGCGCCAGCAGCCCGGAATACAGGGGAGGAACTGAAGCTTTCTTT. Translated, it gives CASSPEYRGGTEAFF.

V and J are TRBV6-1 and TRBJ2-2; 7 positions match TRBD1. Germline V gene sequence: CDR1 MNHNS, CDR2 SASEGT. The J segment lost 5 bases and the V segment lost 6 bases, leaving 6 bases of the junction unmatched. The CDR3 consists of 14 residues. In DNA, the CDR3 is TGTGCCAGCAGAGAAACAGGGGAAACCGGGGAGCTGTTTTTT. The encoded protein is CASRETGETGELFF.

The chain carries TRBV7-2 and TRBJ2-2; 15 bases align to TRBD2. V shed 6 bases, J shed 5 bases, and the junction held 4 bases outside the gene matches. The CDR3 sequence is 16 residues long. Germline CDR1 reads SGHTA; CDR2 reads FQGNSA. The CDR3 loop is CASSPGTSGGTGELFF. CDR3 in DNA: TGTGCCAGCAGTCCGGGGACTAGCGGGGGGACCGGGGAGCTGTTTTTT.

The genes are TRBV5-5 and TRBJ1-2; TRBD1 is a possible D gene (5 bases). V was clipped by 0 bases and J by 8 bases, with 11 bases between them. The CDR3 consists of 13 residues. The V gene's germline CDR1 is SGHKS and CDR2 YYEKEE (reference sequence). The CDR3 is CASSLDLNRGYTF. The CDR3 bases are TGTGCCAGCAGCTTGGATTTAAACAGGGGCTACACCTTC.